What follows is one TCR beta chain and its context. The CDR3 contains 15 residues. V lost 6 bases, J lost 4 bases, and 10 bases stayed unmatched. Looked up from germline, CDR1 is SNHLY and CDR2 is FYNNEI. TCRdb's table, derived via immunoSEQ multiplex PCR, lists solely in-frame clones and lacks some. The table includes under 80,000 clones, about 93% detected once. This sample stems from a study of control samples from healthy donors and cancer patients. The clonotype originates from a woman between 40 and 50 years old in good health. The rearrangement uses TRBV2 and TRBJ2-5; 8 bases agree with TRBD2. The sequencing sample was made of blood. CDR3 amino acids: CASRLPGLGGETQYF. DNA for the CDR3: TGTGCCAGCAGACTACCGGGACTAGGCGGAGAGACCCAGTACTTC. The whole variable domain, remainder taken from reference TRBV2 and TRBJ2-5, is EPEVTQTPSHQVTQMGQEVILRCVPISNHLYFYWYRQILGQKVEFLVSFYNNEISEKSEIFDDQFSVERPDGSNFTLKIRSTKLEDSAMYFCASRLPGLGGETQYFGPGTRLLVL.